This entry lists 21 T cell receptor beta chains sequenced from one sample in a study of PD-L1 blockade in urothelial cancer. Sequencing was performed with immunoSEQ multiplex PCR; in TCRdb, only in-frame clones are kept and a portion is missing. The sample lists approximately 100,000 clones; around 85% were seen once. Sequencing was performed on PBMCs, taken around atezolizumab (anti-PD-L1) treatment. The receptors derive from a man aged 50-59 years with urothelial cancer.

The DNA of the CDR3 is TGTGCCAGCAGCTGGACTGGGACTAGCGGGGAGTTAGATACGCAGTATTTT. Translated, it gives CASSWTGTSGELDTQYF. This rearrangement joins TRBV5-6 to TRBJ2-3, with 13 bases identical to TRBD2. V shed 3 bases, J shed 5 bases, and the junction held 9 bases outside the gene matches. CDR1 SGHDT and CDR2 YYEEEE come from the germline V gene. The CDR3 totals 17 residues.

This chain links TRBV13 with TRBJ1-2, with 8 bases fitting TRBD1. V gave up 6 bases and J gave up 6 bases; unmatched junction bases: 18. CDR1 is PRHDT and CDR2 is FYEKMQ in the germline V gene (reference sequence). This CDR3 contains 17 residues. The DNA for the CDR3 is TGTGCCAGCAGACGATCTTGGTTCATGGACAGGGACGATGGCTACACCTTC. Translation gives CASRRSWFMDRDDGYTF.

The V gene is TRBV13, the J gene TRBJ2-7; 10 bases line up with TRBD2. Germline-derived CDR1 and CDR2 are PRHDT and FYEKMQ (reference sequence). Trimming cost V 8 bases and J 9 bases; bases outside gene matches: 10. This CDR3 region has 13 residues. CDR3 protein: CASGAGGTHRQYF. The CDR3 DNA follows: TGTGCCAGCGGAGCGGGAGGGACACACAGGCAGTACTTC.

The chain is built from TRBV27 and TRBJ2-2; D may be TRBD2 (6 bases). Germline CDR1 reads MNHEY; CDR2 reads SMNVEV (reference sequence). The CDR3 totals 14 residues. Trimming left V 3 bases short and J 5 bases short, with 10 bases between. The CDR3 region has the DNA TGTGCCAGCAGTTTTGCGGGGTCAACCGGGGAGCTGTTTTTT. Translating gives CASSFAGSTGELFF.

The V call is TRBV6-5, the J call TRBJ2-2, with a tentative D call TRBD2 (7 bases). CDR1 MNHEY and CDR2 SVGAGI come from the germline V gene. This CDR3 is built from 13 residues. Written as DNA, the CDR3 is TGTGCGATCCGCCGAGGGGGGGTCGGGGAGCTGTTTTTT. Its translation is CAIRRGGVGELFF.

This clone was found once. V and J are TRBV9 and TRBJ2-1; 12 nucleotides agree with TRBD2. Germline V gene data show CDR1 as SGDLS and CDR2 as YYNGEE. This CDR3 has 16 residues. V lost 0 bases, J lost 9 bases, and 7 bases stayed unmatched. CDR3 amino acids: CASSVGRLAGVSEQFF. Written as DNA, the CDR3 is TGTGCCAGCAGCGTAGGAAGACTAGCGGGAGTTAGTGAGCAGTTCTTC. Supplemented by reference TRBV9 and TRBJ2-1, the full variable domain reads DSGVTQTPKHLITATGQRVTLRCSPRSGDLSVYWYQQSLDQGLQFLIQYYNGEERAKGNILERFSAQQFPDLHSELNLSSLELGDSALYFCASSVGRLAGVSEQFFGPGTRLTVL.

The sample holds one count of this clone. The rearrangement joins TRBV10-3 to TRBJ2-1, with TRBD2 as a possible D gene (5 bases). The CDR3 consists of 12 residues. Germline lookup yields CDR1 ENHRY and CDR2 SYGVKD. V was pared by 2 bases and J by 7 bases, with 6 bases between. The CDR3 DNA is TGTGCCATCAGTGAGACGGGGAATGAGCAGTTCTTC. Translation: CAISETGNEQFF.

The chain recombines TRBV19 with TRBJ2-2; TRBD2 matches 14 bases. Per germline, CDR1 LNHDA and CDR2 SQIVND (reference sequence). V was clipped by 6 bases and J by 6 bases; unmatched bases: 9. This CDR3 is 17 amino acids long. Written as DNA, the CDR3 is TGTGCCAGTAGATCCGGGACTAGCGGGAGTGCGGCCGGGGAGCTGTTTTTT. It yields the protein CASRSGTSGSAAGELFF.

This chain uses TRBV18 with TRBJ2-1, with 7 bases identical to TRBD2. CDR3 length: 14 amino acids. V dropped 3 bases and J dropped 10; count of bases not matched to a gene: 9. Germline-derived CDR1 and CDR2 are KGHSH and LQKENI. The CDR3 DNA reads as TGTGCCAGCTCACCGCGGGAGATCGATCGAGAGCAGTTCTTC. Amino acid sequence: CASSPREIDREQFF.

CDR3 bases: TGTGCCAGCAGGCTAGCGGGGCTTTACGAGCAGTACTTC. Translated, it gives CASRLAGLYEQYF. The chain has TRBV2 and TRBJ2-7; 9 nucleotides match TRBD2. The CDR3 length is 13 residues. J lost 4 bases, V lost 6 bases, and 4 bases had no gene match. In germline, CDR1 is SNHLY, CDR2 FYNNEI.

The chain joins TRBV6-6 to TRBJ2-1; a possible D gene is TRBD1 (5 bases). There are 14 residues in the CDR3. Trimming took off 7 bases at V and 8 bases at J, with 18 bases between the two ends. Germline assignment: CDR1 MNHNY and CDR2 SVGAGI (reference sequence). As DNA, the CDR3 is TGTGCCAGCACCCAAGGCCAGGGCATCGATGAGCAGTTCTTC. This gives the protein CASTQGQGIDEQFF.

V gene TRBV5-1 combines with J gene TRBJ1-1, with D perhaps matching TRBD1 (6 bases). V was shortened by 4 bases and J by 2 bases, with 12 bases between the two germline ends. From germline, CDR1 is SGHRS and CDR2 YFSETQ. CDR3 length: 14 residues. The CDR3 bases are TGCGCCAGCAGCCGGACGGGGGGCAACACTGAAGCTTTCTTT. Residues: CASSRTGGNTEAFF. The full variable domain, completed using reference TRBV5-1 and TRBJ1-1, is KAGVTQTPRYLIKTRGQQVTLSCSPISGHRSVSWYQQTPGQGLQFLFEYFSETQRNKGNFPGRFSGRQFSNSRSEMNVSTLELGDSALYLCASSRTGGNTEAFFGQGTRLTVV.

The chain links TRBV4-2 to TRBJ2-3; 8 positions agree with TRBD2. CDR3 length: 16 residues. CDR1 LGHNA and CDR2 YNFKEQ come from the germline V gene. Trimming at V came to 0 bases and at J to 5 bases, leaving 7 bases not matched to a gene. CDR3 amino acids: CASSQDPGLAGDTQYF. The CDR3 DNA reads TGTGCCAGCAGCCAAGATCCCGGACTAGCCGGAGATACGCAGTATTTT.

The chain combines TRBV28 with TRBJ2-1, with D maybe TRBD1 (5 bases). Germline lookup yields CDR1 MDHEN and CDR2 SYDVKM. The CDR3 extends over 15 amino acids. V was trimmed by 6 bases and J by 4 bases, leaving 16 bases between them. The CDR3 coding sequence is TGTGCCAGCAGCCCAAGGGGCAGTAGGTACAATGAGCAGTTCTTC. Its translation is CASSPRGSRYNEQFF.

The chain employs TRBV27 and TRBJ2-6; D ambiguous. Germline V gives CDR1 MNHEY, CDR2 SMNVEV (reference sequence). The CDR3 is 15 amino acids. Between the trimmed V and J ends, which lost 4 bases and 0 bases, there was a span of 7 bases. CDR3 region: CASSSRNSGANVLTF. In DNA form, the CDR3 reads TGTGCCAGCAGTTCGCGGAACTCTGGGGCCAACGTCCTGACTTTC.

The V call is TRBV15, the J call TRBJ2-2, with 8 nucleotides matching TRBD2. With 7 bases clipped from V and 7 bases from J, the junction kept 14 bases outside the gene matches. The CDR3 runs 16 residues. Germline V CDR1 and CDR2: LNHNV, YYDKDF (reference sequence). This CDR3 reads CATNDWVREGSGELFF. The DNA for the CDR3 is TGTGCCACCAACGACTGGGTCCGGGAGGGAAGCGGGGAGCTGTTTTTT.

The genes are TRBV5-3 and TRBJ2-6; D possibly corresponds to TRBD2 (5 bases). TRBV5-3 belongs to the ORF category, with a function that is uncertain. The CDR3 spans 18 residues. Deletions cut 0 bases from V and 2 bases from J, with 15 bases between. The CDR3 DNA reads TGTGCCAGAAGCTTGGTTATCTTCGAGGGAGCTGGGGCCAACGTCCTGACTTTC. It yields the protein CARSLVIFEGAGANVLTF.

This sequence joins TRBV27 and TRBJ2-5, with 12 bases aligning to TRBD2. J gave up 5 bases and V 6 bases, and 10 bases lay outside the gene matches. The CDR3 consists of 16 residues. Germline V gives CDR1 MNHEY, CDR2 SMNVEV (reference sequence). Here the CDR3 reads CASRSRTSGMGETQYF. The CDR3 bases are TGTGCCAGCAGGTCACGGACTAGCGGGATGGGGGAGACCCAGTACTTC.

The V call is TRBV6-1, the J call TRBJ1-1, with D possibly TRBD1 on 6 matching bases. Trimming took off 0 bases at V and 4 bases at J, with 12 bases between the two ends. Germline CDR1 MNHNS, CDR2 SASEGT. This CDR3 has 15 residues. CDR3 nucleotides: TGTGCCAGCAGTGAAGCGCCAGGGGCGGGCACTGAAGCTTTCTTT. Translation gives CASSEAPGAGTEAFF.

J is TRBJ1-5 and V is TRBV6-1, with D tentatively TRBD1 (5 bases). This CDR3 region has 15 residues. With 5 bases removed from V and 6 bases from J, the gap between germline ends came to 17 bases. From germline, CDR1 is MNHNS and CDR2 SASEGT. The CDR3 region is CASSRYPRGSQPQHF. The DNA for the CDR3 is TGTGCCAGCAGTCGATATCCTAGGGGTAGTCAGCCCCAGCATTTT.

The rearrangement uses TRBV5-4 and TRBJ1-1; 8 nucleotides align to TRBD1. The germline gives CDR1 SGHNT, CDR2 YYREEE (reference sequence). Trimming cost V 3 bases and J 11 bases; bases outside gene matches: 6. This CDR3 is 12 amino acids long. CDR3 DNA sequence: TGTGCCAGCAGCTCAGGGGGCCAGAATGCTTTCTTT. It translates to CASSSGGQNAFF.